This passage covers 27 T cell receptor beta chains from one sample sequenced in a study of blood T cell repertoires in COVID-19. Sequencing was performed with immunoSEQ multiplex PCR; in TCRdb, only in-frame clones are kept and a portion is missing. The table lists 35,000 to 50,000 clones, 65% to 85% of them singletons. Sequenced material: peripheral blood. Source of these receptors: a woman of 80 years or more with acute or convalescent COVID-19.

The gene calls are TRBV7-9 and TRBJ1-2; D is possibly TRBD1 (5 bases). CDR3 length: 11 residues. V lost 6 bases, J lost 8 bases, and 10 bases lay in between. The germline gives CDR1 SEHNR, CDR2 FQNEAQ (reference sequence). As DNA, the CDR3 is TGTGCCAGCAGTGAACGGGGGGGCTACACCTTC. Protein: CASSERGGYTF.

This sequence joins TRBV5-4 and TRBJ1-2, with D possibly matching TRBD1 (6 bases). The CDR3 is made up of 13 amino acids. Looked up from germline, CDR1 is SGHNT and CDR2 is YYREEE (reference sequence). The V gene lost 5 bases and the J gene lost 7 bases, with 15 bases spanning the gap. CDR3 DNA: TGTGCCAGCAGTTTACAGGGTCAGGTTGGCTACACCTTC. Residues: CASSLQGQVGYTF. The complete variable domain, with remaining parts taken from reference TRBV5-4 and TRBJ1-2, reads ETGVTQSPTHLIKTRGQQVTLRCSSQSGHNTVSWYQQALGQGPQFIFQYYREEENGRGNFPPRFSGLQFPNYSSELNVNALELDDSALYLCASSLQGQVGYTFGSGTRLTVV.

The rearrangement uses TRBV5-6 and TRBJ1-2; D is ambiguous. Trimming stripped 2 bases from V and 5 bases from J, with 7 bases between. CDR1 is SGHDT, CDR2 YYEEEE, per germline. The CDR3 is 12 residues long. DNA of the CDR3: TGTGCCAGCAGCTTAACGGAGTATGGCTACACCTTC. The encoded protein is CASSLTEYGYTF.

V usage is TRBV7-9 and J usage is TRBJ1-5; a weak D match, TRBD1 (5 bases). Trimming removed 2 bases at V and 4 bases at J, with 6 bases between. This CDR3 is built from 13 residues. CDR1 and CDR2 from the germline V gene are SEHNR and FQNEAQ (reference sequence). The CDR3 region is CASSLQGNQPQHF. CDR3 in DNA: TGTGCCAGCAGCTTACAGGGTAATCAGCCCCAGCATTTT.

The chain couples TRBV7-9 to TRBJ1-4; a possible D gene is TRBD1 (5 bases). The CDR3 is 19 residues long. Germline V gives CDR1 SEHNR, CDR2 FQNEAQ (reference sequence). Trimming removed 1 base at V and 0 bases at J, with 18 bases between. CDR3 coding DNA: TGTGCCAGCAGCTTAGGGGCTTGGGGCAGCCCTGCAACTAATGAAAAACTGTTTTTT. Translation gives CASSLGAWGSPATNEKLFF.

This chain joins TRBV6-6 and TRBJ1-4; TRBD1 aligns across 8 bases. V was pared by 2 bases and J by 10 bases, with 9 bases of the junction left unmatched. Germline CDR1 MNHNY, CDR2 SVGAGI (reference sequence). This CDR3 spans 15 amino acids. CDR3 sequence reads: CASSYRDRKMGKLFF. Written as DNA, the CDR3 is TGTGCCAGCAGTTACCGGGACAGGAAAATGGGAAAACTGTTTTTT.

The chain joins TRBV15 to TRBJ1-1, with 10 bases that match TRBD1. Losses at the gene ends were 4 bases for V and 4 bases for J; bases not matched to a gene: 3. The germline gives CDR1 LNHNV, CDR2 YYDKDF (reference sequence). This CDR3 has 14 residues. The CDR3 bases are TGTGCCACCAGCACCCGGACAGGGGGCACTGAAGCTTTCTTT. This encodes CATSTRTGGTEAFF.

The rearrangement joins TRBV2 to TRBJ1-5; possibly TRBD1 for D (5 bases). The V gene lost 10 bases and the J gene lost 7 bases, with 26 bases spanning the gap. CDR1 is SNHLY and CDR2 is FYNNEI in the germline V gene. This CDR3 contains 16 residues. CDR3 sequence (DNA): TGTGCCATCGGCGGAACCGGGACTCGGGGGGGGCAGCCCCAGCATTTT. This translates into CAIGGTGTRGGQPQHF.

The rearrangement links TRBV6-2 or TRBV6-3 to TRBJ1-2; weak D call: TRBD1 (5 bases). The V and J ends lost 2 bases and 0 bases respectively, with 22 bases between them. Germline V CDR1 and CDR2: MNHEY, SVGEGT. The CDR3 length is 19 residues. As DNA, the CDR3 is TGTGCCAGCAGTTACGCTCGTCTGGGGGACGGACTAGCTAACTATGGCTACACCTTC. This codes for CASSYARLGDGLANYGYTF.

The V call is TRBV2, the J call TRBJ1-5; TRBD1 is a possible D gene (5 bases). The CDR3 length is 15 residues. CDR1 SNHLY and CDR2 FYNNEI come from the germline V gene. Trimming shortened V by 7 bases and J by 4 bases, and 17 bases separated the two germline ends. The CDR3 region is CASNQGYLGNQPQHF. The CDR3 region has the DNA TGTGCCAGCAATCAGGGATACTTGGGTAATCAGCCCCAGCATTTT.

The genes are TRBV30 and TRBJ1-2, with D perhaps matching TRBD1 (5 bases). The germline V gene has CDR1 GTSNPN and CDR2 SVGIG (reference sequence). V was cut by 4 bases and J by 7 bases, with 19 bases left in between. The CDR3 contains 14 residues. CDR3 nucleotides: TGTGCCTGGACCTCGGGGGGGGGAGTCGGTGGCTACACCTTC. Translated: CAWTSGGGVGGYTF.

V gene TRBV29-1 combines with J gene TRBJ2-3; 9 bases align to TRBD1. The CDR3 runs to 14 residues. The V segment lost 4 bases and the J segment 4 bases; nucleotides outside the gene matches: 6. Germline V gives CDR1 SQVTM, CDR2 ANQGSEA. The DNA of the CDR3 is TGCAGCGTTGGAGTCAGGACAGGGGCAGATACGCAGTATTTT. This sequence encodes CSVGVRTGADTQYF.

This clone has a handful of counts. This chain uses TRBV18 with TRBJ2-1, with 12 positions matching TRBD2. Germline V CDR1 and CDR2: KGHSH, LQKENI. The ends lost 0 bases at V and 5 bases at J; junction bases unmatched: 5. The CDR3 has 17 amino acids. As DNA, the CDR3 is TGTGCCAGCTCACCACCGTCTAGCGGGGGGGCCCACAATGAGCAGTTCTTC. Amino acid sequence: CASSPPSSGGAHNEQFF.

The rearrangement uses TRBV2 and TRBJ1-2; 7 nucleotides align to TRBD1. The germline V gene has CDR1 SNHLY and CDR2 FYNNEI. CDR3 length equals 13 residues. Unmatched junction bases numbered 4, after V lost 6 bases and J lost 3 bases. Here the CDR3 reads CASRIGTDYGYTF. Written as DNA, the CDR3 is TGTGCCAGCAGGATTGGGACAGACTATGGCTACACCTTC. The entire variable domain, with the rest obtained from reference TRBV2 and TRBJ1-2, is as follows: EPEVTQTPSHQVTQMGQEVILRCVPISNHLYFYWYRQILGQKVEFLVSFYNNEISEKSEIFDDQFSVERPDGSNFTLKIRSTKLEDSAMYFCASRIGTDYGYTFGSGTRLTVV.

The chain employs TRBV5-4 and TRBJ1-6; D perhaps matches TRBD1 (5 bases). V lost 1 base and J 9 bases, leaving 14 bases between the germline ends. From germline, CDR1 is SGHNT and CDR2 YYREEE (reference sequence). The CDR3 has 15 amino acids. The CDR3: CASSLRGGESSPLHF. CDR3 DNA sequence: TGTGCCAGCAGCTTGAGGGGAGGGGAGTCTTCACCCCTCCACTTT.

The chain couples TRBV6-5 to TRBJ2-5; 7 positions agree with TRBD1. J lost 5 bases, V lost 6 bases, and 3 bases had no gene match. Germline V gene lookup returns CDR1 MNHEY and CDR2 SVGAGI. The CDR3 runs to 12 residues. The CDR3 protein is CASRGQWETQYF. In DNA, the CDR3 is TGTGCCAGCAGGGGACAGTGGGAGACCCAGTACTTC.

The chain couples TRBV2 to TRBJ2-1; the match to TRBD1 covers 8 bases. Germline lookup yields CDR1 SNHLY and CDR2 FYNNEI. V lost 3 bases and J lost 0; bases outside the gene matches: 4. CDR3 length equals 16 residues. The CDR3 DNA follows: TGTGCCAGCAGTGAGATGCAGGGGGCCTCCTACAATGAGCAGTTCTTC. It yields the protein CASSEMQGASYNEQFF.

The chain combines TRBV11-2 with TRBJ1-3; 9 nucleotides line up with TRBD1. This CDR3 has 15 amino acids. CDR1 is SGHAT, CDR2 FQNNGV, per germline. V lost 5 bases to trimming and J lost 3 bases; unmatched junction nucleotides: 5. As DNA, the CDR3 is TGTGCCAGCAGCCCGAGGACAGGGGATGGAAACACCATATATTTT. Protein sequence: CASSPRTGDGNTIYF.

This clone was seen more than once but under ten times. The chain has TRBV10-2 and TRBJ1-1, with D uncertain. Germline V gene lookup returns CDR1 WSHSY and CDR2 SAAADI. V was cut by 2 bases and J by 11 bases, with 15 bases left in between. The CDR3 is made up of 13 amino acids. The CDR3 nucleotides are TGCGCCAGCAGTGAGAGCCAAATAGCTGGGGCTTTCTTT. Its protein is CASSESQIAGAFF.

The chain employs TRBV10-3 and TRBJ1-2, with TRBD1 matching over 9 bases. J gave up 7 bases and V 3 bases, and 9 bases lay outside the gene matches. The CDR3 has 15 amino acids. Germline lookup yields CDR1 ENHRY and CDR2 SYGVKD. CDR3: CAISESLQGASGYTF. The CDR3 nucleotides are TGTGCCATCAGTGAATCTTTACAGGGGGCGAGTGGCTACACCTTC.

This clone has only one observation. The J gene is TRBJ2-7, the V gene TRBV2; a possible D gene is TRBD1 (5 bases). The CDR3 runs 12 residues. CDR1 SNHLY and CDR2 FYNNEI come from the germline V gene. The germline V and J ends were trimmed by 10 bases and 13 bases, with 23 bases remaining between them. In DNA form, the CDR3 reads TGTGCCACCGAAGGGGCGGCTACGAGTAATTACTTC. Translating it yields CATEGAATSNYF.

The rearrangement links TRBV10-3 to TRBJ2-2, with D possibly TRBD2 on 5 matching bases. The CDR3 is 14 amino acids. Trimming removed 6 bases at V and 3 bases at J, with 11 bases between. Germline assignment: CDR1 ENHRY and CDR2 SYGVKD. CDR3: CAISSGAHTGELFF. CDR3 nucleotides: TGTGCCATCAGCAGCGGAGCCCACACCGGGGAGCTGTTTTTT.

The V and J genes are TRBV5-1 and TRBJ2-7, with D unclear. Germline CDR1 is SGHRS and CDR2 is YFSETQ. V lost 5 bases and J lost 3, with 21 bases in between. The CDR3 has 16 amino acids. Here the CDR3 reads CASRPLLTLPHYEQYF. The CDR3 DNA reads as TGCGCCAGCAGGCCCCTCCTAACCTTGCCCCACTACGAGCAGTACTTC. The whole variable domain, remainder taken from reference TRBV5-1 and TRBJ2-7, is KAGVTQTPRYLIKTRGQQVTLSCSPISGHRSVSWYQQTPGQGLQFLFEYFSETQRNKGNFPGRFSGRQFSNSRSEMNVSTLELGDSALYLCASRPLLTLPHYEQYFGPGTRLTVT.

The J gene is TRBJ1-2, the V gene TRBV5-1; D unresolved. The CDR3 is made up of 13 amino acids. The V end was cut by 6 bases, the J end by 6 bases, with 15 bases between. Germline values: CDR1 SGHRS, CDR2 YFSETQ. The CDR3 here is CASTLDGENGYTF. The CDR3 DNA reads TGCGCCAGCACCCTCGACGGGGAAAATGGCTACACCTTC.

The chain employs TRBV14 and TRBJ2-2; TRBD1 matches at 9 bases. The V segment lost 2 bases and the J segment 4 bases; nucleotides outside the gene matches: 5. The CDR3 consists of 16 residues. Germline loops: CDR1 SGHDN, CDR2 FVKESK. CDR3 protein: CASSQLRDRATGELFF. The CDR3 DNA is TGTGCCAGCAGCCAACTCCGGGACAGGGCCACCGGGGAGCTGTTTTTT.

The rearrangement uses TRBV7-8 and TRBJ2-2; 7 nucleotides agree with TRBD2. Germline loops: CDR1 SGHVS, CDR2 FQNEAQ. This CDR3 has 15 amino acids. The J segment lost 3 bases and the V segment lost 3 bases, leaving 4 bases of the junction unmatched. The CDR3 sequence is CASSFTRGDTGELFF. The CDR3 region has the DNA TGTGCCAGCAGCTTTACTCGGGGGGACACCGGGGAGCTGTTTTTT.

This clone has more than one count but fewer than ten. The chain combines TRBV25-1 with TRBJ1-2; 7 bases line up with TRBD1. The V gene's germline CDR1 is MGHDK and CDR2 SYGVNS. V dropped 2 bases and J dropped 4; count of bases not matched to a gene: 7. The CDR3 covers 15 residues. The CDR3 loop reads CASSEPSDRAYGYTF. The DNA for the CDR3 is TGTGCCAGCAGTGAACCTTCCGACAGGGCCTATGGCTACACCTTC.